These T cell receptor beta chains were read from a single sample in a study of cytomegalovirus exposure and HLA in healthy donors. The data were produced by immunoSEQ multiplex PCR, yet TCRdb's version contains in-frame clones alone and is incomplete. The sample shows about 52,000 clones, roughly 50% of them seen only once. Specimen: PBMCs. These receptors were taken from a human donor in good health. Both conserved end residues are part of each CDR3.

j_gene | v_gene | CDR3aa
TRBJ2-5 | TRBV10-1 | CASSELVDREEGLWGETQYF
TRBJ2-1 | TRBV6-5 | CASTPGVGHNEQFF
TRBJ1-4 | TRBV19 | CASSIQQGYGEKLFF
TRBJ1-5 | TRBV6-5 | CASSYYLNQPQHF
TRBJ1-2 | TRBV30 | CAWRVGVYGYTF
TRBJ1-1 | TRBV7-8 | CASQGQTLNTEAFF
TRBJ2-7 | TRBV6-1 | CASSLRGGSSYEQYF
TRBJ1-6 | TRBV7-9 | CASSLGRQRGAPLHF
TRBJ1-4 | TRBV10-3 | CAISELAVNEKLFF
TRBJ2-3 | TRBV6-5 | CASRLAGLGTDTQYF
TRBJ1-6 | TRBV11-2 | CASSLTSGGYNSPLHF
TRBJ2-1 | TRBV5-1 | CASSYTSGTSGPQFF
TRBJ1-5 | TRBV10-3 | CAISDPGSSNQPQHF
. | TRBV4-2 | CASSQASGGASYEQYF
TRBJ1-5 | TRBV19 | CASIRTGINQPQHF
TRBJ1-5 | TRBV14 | CASSQSHRGIVHQPQHF
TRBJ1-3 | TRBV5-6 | CASRKGQGASDTIYF
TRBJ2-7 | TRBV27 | CASSRKGARYEQYF
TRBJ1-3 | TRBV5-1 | CASSSGVAGNTIYF
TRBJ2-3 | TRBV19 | CASSTGLARSKSSTDTQYF
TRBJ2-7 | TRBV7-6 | CASSYTGGNEQYF
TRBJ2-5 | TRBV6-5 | CASTRDGGQETQYF
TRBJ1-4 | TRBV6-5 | CASSYLPGQGAEKLFF
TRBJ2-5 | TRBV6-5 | CASSFSGGASKTQYF
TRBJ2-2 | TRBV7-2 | CASSLRGTNTGELFF
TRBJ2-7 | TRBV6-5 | CASRYGASGGYEQYF
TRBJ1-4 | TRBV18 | CASSPTTGTTNEKLFF
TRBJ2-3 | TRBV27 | CASSLVVTSTDTQYF
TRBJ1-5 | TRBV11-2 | CASSQGGQYNQPQHF
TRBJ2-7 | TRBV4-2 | CASSQELSYEQYF
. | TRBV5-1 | CASTPGQGGNEQYF
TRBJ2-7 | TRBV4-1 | CASSQEILAAREQYF
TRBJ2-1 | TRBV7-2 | CASSLVFGGPSGNQQFF
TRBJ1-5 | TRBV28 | CASILQGNQPQHF
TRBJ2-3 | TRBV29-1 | CSVEGGTLTDTQYF
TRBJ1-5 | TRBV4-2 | CASSQTDRGDQPQHF
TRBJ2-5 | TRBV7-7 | CASSLGSGGQETQYF
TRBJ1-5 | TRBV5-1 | CASSLVRDYSNQPQHF
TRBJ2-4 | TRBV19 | CASSIRGAKNIQYF
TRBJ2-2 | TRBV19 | CASSIRSGGGGELFF
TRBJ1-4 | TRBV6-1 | CASSLTQGYEKLFF
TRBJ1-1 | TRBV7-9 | CASSQWAENTEAFF
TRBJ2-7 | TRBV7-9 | CASTINLGQTAYEQYF
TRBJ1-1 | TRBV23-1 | CASSQSGSHRDKTQAFF
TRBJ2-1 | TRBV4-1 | CAFYRGRNEQFF
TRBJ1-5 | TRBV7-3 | CASSLGADQPQHF
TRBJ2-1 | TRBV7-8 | CASSLVDSGLGEQFF
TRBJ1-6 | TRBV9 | CASSVGRVSSPLHF
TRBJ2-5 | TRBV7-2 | CASSLIAGIQETQYF
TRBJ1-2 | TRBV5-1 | CASSLEGGQGRGYTF
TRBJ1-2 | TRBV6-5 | CASSYAGRGADGYTF
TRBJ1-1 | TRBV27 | CASSFGTGGNTEAFF
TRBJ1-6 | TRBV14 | CASSRDFYNSPLHF
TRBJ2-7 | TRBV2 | CASTYMYEQYF
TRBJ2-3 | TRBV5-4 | CASSPRGEAFYSTDTQYF
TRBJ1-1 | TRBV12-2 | CASRFSGTIPKDPYTEAFF
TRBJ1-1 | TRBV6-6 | CASSWDRVNTEAFF
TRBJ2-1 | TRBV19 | CASSIQGRNEQFF
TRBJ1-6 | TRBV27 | CASSLRGPHRSSPLHF
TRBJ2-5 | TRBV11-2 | CASSPSGLAVGETQYF